The sequence of this T cell receptor beta chain was determined in a study of Ad26.COV2.S vaccination and SARS-CoV-2 variants (dated by TCRdb to about 2021). For context, the study as a whole: Vaccine-arm donors came from COV1001, a multicentre, randomized, double-blind, placebo-controlled phase I-IIa trial of Ad26.COV2.S in healthy adults. Ad26.COV2.S was administered intramuscularly at a dose of 5x10^10 or 1x10^11 viral particles, either as one shot or as two shots given 56 days apart. The specificity and breadth of SARS-CoV-2-reactive T cell receptors after Ad26.COV2.S vaccination were assessed by TCRbeta repertoire sequencing. Trial participants were randomized into five groups of five: low-dose or high-dose Ad26.COV2.S given once or twice, or placebo on both occasions. Investigators did not know the trial group allocation while performing experiments and assessing outcomes. A total of 32 samples were included in the TCR-sequenced set, comprising about 20 Ad26.COV2.S vaccine recipients, 5 placebo recipients and 8 SARS-CoV-2 convalescent individuals.

Notes on this clone: The antigen it binds to is not known. No much larger clonotype is one base removed from it; base qualities were not supplied.

What the work shows at the level of the full study, not this receptor alone: The study was not powered to compare responses between vaccine doses or regimens. The authors noted that total T cell responses may have been underestimated by the TCR breadth and depth analyses. Vaccine and placebo recipients had comparable non-spike TCR breadth, which fits with the vaccine containing only spike. Spike-specific TCR breadth was higher in Ad26.COV2.S recipients than in placebo recipients (P = 0.0014). Substantial breadth of spike-specific CD8+ and CD4+ T cell responses was reported after vaccination.

CDR1 is given as GTSNPN and CDR2 as SVGIG, both from the germline V gene (reference sequence). V is clipped by 1 base and J by 0 bases, and the sequence between their germline boundaries is 7 bases long. The CDR3 contains 14 residues, cysteine and phenylalanine counted. Only CDR3 DNA remains: 42 bases, in frame from the first base. This sample's treatment or condition label indicates: approximately 18 received Ad26.COV2.S at low or high dose, single or two shots; about 5 received placebo; per-sample allocation not given. Repertoires of vaccine and placebo recipients were sequenced from samples taken on day 63 after the first injection. In Cohort 1b, 25 to 30 adults aged 18-55 years were enrolled at a single site in Boston, USA, between 29 July and 7 August 2020. Ad26.COV2.S consisted of a replication-incompetent adenovirus type 26 vector by which a prefusion-stabilized SARS-CoV-2 spike protein from the original Wuhan strain was expressed.

TCRbeta CDR3 regions were sequenced with the immunoSEQ Assay. After extraction, genomic DNA underwent amplification by bias-controlled multiplex PCR, followed by high-throughput sequencing. Concerning the study's data processing: Collapsing and filtering of sequences were performed to quantify the absolute abundance of each unique TCRbeta CDR3 region. T cell fraction was estimated by normalizing TCRbeta template counts to usable DNA, which was measured by amplifying reference genes present in all nucleated cells. Repertoire TCRs were annotated as SARS-CoV-2-specific by exact matching of V gene, CDR3 amino acid sequence and J gene to a known reactive TCR set. The reference SARS-CoV-2 TCR set was obtained from MIRA and was filtered for enrichment in COVID-19-positive ImmuneCODE repertoires, whereby public or cross-reactive TCRs were removed. Using the MIRA antigens, annotated TCRs were further analysed by specific ORF or by position within an ORF. Breadth was defined as the number of annotated unique rearrangements divided by the total number of unique productive rearrangements, and depth was defined as the summed frequency of the annotated unique rearrangements. Group comparisons of TCR breadth used two-sided Wilcoxon rank-sum tests. Entries here come from immuneACCESS through TCRdb and include only in-frame sequences with V and J called. Some clones fail to appear in such tables; in the studies checked, an unresolved V gene covers under half of the shortfall, and the cause of the remainder is unknown. Clone size and V and J calls were adopted from that table, with D and trimming inferred from the DNA. The sample has hundreds of thousands of clones on record, around 90% of them singletons. In total, the top ten clones hold roughly 1.5% of the sample.

Here the sequenced sample was peripheral blood, taken in a trial of Ad26.COV2.S vaccine versus placebo. The chain joins TRBV30 to TRBJ1-3, with a weak D call of TRBD1 (5 bases match). The source is a person between 18 and 65 years old who received the Ad26.COV2.S COVID-19 vaccine or a placebo. CDR3 protein: CAWSDGASGNTIYF. The DNA sequence follows: TGTGCCTGGAGTGACGGGGCCTCTGGAAACACCATATATTTT.